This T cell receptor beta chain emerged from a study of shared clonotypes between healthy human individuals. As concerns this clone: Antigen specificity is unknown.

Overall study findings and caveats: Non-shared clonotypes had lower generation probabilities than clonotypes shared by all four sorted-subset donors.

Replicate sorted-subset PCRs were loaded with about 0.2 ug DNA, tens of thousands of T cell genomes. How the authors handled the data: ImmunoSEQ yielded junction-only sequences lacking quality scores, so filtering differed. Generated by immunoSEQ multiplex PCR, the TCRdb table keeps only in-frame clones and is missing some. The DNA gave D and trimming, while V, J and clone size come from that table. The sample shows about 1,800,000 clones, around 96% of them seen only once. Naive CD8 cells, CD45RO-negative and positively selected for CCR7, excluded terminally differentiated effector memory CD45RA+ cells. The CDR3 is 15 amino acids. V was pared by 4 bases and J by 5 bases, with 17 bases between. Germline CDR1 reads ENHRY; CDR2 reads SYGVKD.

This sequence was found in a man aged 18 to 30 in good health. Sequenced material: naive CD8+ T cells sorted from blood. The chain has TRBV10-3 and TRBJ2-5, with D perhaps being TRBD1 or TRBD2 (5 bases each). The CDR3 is CAISALGTGSETQYF. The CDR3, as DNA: TGTGCCATCAGTGCTCTCGGGACGGGCAGCGAGACCCAGTACTTC.